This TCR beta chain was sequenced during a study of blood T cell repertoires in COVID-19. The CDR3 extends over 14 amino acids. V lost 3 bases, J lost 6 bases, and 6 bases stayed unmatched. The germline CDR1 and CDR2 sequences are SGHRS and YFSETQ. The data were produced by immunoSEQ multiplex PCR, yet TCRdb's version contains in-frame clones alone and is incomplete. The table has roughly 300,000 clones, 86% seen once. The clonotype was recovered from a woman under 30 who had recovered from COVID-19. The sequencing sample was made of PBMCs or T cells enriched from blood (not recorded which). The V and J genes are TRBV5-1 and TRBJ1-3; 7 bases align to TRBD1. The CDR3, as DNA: TGCGCCAGCAGCTCAGGGGGGCCCCCAAACACCATATATTTT. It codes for CASSSGGPPNTIYF.